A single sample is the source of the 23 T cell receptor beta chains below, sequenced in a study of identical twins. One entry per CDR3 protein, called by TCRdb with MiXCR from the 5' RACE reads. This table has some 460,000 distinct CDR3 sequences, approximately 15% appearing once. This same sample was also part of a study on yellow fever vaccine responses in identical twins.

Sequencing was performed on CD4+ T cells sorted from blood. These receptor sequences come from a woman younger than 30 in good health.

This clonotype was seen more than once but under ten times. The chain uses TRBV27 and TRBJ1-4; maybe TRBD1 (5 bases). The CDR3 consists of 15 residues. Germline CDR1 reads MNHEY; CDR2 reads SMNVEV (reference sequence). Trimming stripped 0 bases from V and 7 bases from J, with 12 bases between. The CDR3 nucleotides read TGTGCCAGCAGTTTATCGCAGACAGTTGCTGAAAAACTGTTTTTT. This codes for CASSLSQTVAEKLFF.

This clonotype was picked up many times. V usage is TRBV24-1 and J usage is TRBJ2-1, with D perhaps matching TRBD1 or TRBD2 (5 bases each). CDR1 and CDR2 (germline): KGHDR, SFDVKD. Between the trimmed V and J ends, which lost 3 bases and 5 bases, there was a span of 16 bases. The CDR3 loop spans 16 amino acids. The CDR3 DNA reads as TGTGCCACCAGTGATGTAGTACCGGGACCGAACAATGAGCAGTTCTTC. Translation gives CATSDVVPGPNNEQFF.

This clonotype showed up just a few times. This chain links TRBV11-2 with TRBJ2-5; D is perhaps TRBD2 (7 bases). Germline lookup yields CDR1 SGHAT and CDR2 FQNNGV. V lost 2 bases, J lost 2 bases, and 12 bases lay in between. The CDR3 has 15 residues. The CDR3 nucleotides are TGTGCCAGCAGCTTAAGGGGGGGCAGTCAAGAGACCCAGTACTTC. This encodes CASSLRGGSQETQYF.

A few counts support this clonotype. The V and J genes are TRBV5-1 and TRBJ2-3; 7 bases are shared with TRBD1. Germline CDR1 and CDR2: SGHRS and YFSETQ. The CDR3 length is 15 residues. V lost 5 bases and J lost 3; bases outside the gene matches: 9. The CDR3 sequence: CASRIQGVGTDTQYF. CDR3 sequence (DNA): TGCGCCAGCAGAATCCAGGGGGTAGGAACAGATACGCAGTATTTT.

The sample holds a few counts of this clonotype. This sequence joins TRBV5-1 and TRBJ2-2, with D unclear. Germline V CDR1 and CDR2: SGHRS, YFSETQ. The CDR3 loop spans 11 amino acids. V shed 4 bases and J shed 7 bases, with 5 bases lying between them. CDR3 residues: CASSTSGELFF. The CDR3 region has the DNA TGCGCCAGCAGCACGAGCGGGGAGCTGTTTTTT.

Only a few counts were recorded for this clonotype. The CDR3 region is CASSSLQISYEQYF. CDR3 in DNA: TGTGCCAGCAGCTCCCTACAAATTTCCTACGAGCAGTACTTC. The chain recombines TRBV7-2 with TRBJ2-7, with D unresolved. Germline loops: CDR1 SGHTA, CDR2 FQGNSA. Trimming removed 4 bases at V and 1 base at J, with 11 bases between. The CDR3 covers 14 residues.

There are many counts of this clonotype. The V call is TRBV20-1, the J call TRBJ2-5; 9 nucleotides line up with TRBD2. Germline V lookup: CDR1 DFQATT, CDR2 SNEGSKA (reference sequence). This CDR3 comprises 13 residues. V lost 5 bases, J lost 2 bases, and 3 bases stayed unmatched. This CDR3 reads CSALLAGQETQYF. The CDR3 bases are TGCAGTGCTTTGCTAGCGGGACAAGAGACCCAGTACTTC.

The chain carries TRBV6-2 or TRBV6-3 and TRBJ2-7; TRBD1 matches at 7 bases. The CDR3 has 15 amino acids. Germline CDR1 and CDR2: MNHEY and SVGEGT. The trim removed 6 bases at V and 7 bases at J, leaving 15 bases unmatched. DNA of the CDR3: TGTGCCAGCAGGATGACAGGGCTCTCCTTTGGAGAGCAGTACTTC. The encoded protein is CASRMTGLSFGEQYF.

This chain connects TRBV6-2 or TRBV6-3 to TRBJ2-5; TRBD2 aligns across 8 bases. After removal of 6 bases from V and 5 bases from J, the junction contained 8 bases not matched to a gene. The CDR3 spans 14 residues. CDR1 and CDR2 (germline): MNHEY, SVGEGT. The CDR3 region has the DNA TGTGCCAGCAGGAGGACGGGAGGGGGGGAGACCCAGTACTTC. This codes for CASRRTGGGETQYF.

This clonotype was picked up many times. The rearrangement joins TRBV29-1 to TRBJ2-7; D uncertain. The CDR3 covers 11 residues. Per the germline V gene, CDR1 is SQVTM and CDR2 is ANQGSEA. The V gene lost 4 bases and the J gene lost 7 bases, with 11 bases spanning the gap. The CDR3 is CSVGVTKEQYF. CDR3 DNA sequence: TGCAGCGTTGGTGTTACGAAAGAGCAGTACTTC.

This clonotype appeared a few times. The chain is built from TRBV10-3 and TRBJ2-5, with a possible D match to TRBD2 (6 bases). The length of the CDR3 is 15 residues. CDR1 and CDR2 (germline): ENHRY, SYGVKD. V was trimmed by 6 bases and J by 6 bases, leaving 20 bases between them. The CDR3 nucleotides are TGTGCCATCAGCGACGCGGGACTCAGAGAAAAGACCCAGTACTTC. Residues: CAISDAGLREKTQYF.

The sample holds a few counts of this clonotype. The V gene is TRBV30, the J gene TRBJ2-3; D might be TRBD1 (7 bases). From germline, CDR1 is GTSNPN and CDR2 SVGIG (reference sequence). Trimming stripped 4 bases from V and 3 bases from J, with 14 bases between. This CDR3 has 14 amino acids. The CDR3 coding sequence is TGTGCCTGGAATAACAGGGGAGGTACAGATACGCAGTATTTT. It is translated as CAWNNRGGTDTQYF.

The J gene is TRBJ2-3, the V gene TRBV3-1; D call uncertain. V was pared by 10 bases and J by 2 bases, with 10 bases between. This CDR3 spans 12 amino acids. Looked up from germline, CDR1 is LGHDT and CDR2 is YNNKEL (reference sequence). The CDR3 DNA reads TGTGCCACCAGACATTCCACAGATACGCAGTATTTT. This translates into CATRHSTDTQYF.

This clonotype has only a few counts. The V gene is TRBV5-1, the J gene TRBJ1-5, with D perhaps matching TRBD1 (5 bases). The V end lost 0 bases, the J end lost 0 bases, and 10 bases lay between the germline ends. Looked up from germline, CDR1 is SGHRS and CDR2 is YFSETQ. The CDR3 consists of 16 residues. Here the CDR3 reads CASSLEGADSNQPQHF. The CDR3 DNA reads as TGCGCCAGCAGCTTGGAAGGGGCAGATAGCAATCAGCCCCAGCATTTT.

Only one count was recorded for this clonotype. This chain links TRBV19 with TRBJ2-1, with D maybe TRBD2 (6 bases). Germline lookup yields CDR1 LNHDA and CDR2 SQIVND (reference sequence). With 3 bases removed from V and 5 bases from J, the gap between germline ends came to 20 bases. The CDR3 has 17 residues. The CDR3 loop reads CASSIFRGGTLNNEQFF. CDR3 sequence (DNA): TGTGCCAGTAGTATTTTCCGGGGCGGGACCCTCAACAATGAGCAGTTCTTC.

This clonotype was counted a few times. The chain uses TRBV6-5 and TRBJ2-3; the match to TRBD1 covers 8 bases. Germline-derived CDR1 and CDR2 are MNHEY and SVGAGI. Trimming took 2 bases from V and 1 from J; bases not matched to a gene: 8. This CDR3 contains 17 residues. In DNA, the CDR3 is TGTGCCAGCAGTTACGGGACAGGTATTCGCGGCACAGATACGCAGTATTTT. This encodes CASSYGTGIRGTDTQYF.

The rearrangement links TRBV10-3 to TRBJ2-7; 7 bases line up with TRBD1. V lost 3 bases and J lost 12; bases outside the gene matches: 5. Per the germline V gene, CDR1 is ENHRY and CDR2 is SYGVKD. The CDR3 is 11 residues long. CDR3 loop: CAISETGAMYF. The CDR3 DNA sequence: TGTGCCATCAGTGAAACAGGGGCTATGTACTTC.

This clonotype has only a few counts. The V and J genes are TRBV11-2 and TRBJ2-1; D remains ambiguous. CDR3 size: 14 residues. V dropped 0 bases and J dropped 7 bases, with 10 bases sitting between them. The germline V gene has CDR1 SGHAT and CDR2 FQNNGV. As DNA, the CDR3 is TGTGCCAGCAGCTTAGATGGACCACAAAATGAGCAGTTCTTC. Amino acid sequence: CASSLDGPQNEQFF.

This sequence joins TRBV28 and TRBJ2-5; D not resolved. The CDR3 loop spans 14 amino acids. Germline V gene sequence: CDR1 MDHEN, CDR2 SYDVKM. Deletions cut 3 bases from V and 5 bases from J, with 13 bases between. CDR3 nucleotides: TGTGCCAGCAGTTTGCCGACGAATAGGGAGACCCAGTACTTC. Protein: CASSLPTNRETQYF. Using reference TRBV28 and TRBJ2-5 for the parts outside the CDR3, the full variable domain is DVKVTQSSRYLVKRTGEKVFLECVQDMDHENMFWYRQDPGLGLRLIYFSYDVKMKEKGDIPEGYSVSREKKERFSLILESASTNQTSMYLCASSLPTNRETQYFGPGTRLLVL.

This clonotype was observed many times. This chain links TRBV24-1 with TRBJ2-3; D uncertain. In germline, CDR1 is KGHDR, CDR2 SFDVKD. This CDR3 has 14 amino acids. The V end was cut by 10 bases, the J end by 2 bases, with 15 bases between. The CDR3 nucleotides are TGTGCCACTGTTGAATCCGGATACACAGATACGCAGTATTTT. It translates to CATVESGYTDTQYF.

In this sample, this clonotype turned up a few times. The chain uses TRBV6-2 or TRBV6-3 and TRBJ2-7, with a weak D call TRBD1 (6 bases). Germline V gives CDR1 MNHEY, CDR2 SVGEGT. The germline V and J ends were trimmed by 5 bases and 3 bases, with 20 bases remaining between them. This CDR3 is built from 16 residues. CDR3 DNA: TGTGCCAGCAGTACGAAAACTGACAGGAGCAACTACGAGCAGTACTTC. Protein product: CASSTKTDRSNYEQYF.

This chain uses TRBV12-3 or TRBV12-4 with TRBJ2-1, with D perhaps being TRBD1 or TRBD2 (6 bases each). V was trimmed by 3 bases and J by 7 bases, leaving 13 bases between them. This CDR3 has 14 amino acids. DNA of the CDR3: TGTGCCAGCAGTTTTTTAGGGGGGAGGAATGAGCAGTTCTTC. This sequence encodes CASSFLGGRNEQFF.

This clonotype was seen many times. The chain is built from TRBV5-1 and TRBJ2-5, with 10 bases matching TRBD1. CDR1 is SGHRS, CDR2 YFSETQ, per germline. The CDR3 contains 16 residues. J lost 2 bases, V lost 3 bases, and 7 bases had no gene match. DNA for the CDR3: TGCGCCAGCAGCTCCCATCGGACAGGGGGGCAAGAGACCCAGTACTTC. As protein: CASSSHRTGGQETQYF.